Described below is a single T cell receptor beta chain sequence and its context. This sample was included in a study of blood T cell repertoires in COVID-19. This table comes from immunoSEQ multiplex PCR, and its TCRdb copy is limited to in-frame clones, with some not included. The repertoire holds more than 150,000 clones, approximately 80% seen once, with around an eighth in the top ten. All exposed participants met a person with COVID-19 within 2 weeks before entering the study. This CDR3 has 17 residues. With V trimmed by 5 bases and J by 9 bases, 14 bases remained unmatched. Looked up from germline, CDR1 is MNHEY and CDR2 is SMNVEV (reference sequence).

The source material was PBMCs or T cells enriched from blood (not recorded which). The chain recombines TRBV27 with TRBJ1-6, with 9 bases aligning to TRBD1. This TCR was recovered from a man aged 55 to 70 who had been exposed to COVID-19. This CDR3 is CASSIAPPGQGRSPLHF. The CDR3 region has the DNA TGTGCCAGCAGTATAGCACCTCCGGGACAGGGCCGTTCACCCCTCCACTTT.